These 17 T cell receptor beta chains were sequenced from one sample in a study of blood T cell repertoires in COVID-19. Sequencing was performed with immunoSEQ multiplex PCR; in TCRdb, only in-frame clones are kept and a portion is missing. The table includes around 280,000 clones, around 85% detected once. The sequencing sample was made of peripheral blood. Every receptor here comes from a woman younger than 45 who had recovered from COVID-19.

This clone appeared a single time. The chain uses TRBV5-1 and TRBJ2-1; 7 bases match TRBD2. The CDR3 consists of 14 residues. Germline V gene data show CDR1 as SGHRS and CDR2 as YFSETQ. V shed 0 bases, J shed 8 bases, and the junction held 5 bases outside the gene matches. The CDR3: CASSLATGGDEQFF. CDR3 DNA sequence: TGCGCCAGCAGCTTGGCCACGGGAGGCGATGAGCAGTTCTTC.

Comment on this clone: The same CDR3 can be traced to other DNA sequences in this sample. The chain has TRBV5-1 and TRBJ1-5; tentative D call: TRBD1 (5 bases). CDR1 SGHRS and CDR2 YFSETQ come from the germline V gene. Trimming left V 2 bases short and J 1 base short, with 10 bases between. The CDR3 runs to 15 residues. The CDR3 is CASSLEGVSNQPQHF. CDR3 bases: TGCGCCAGCAGCTTAGAAGGGGTGAGCAATCAGCCCCAGCATTTT.

This sequence joins TRBV4-1 and TRBJ1-1; D is possibly TRBD1 (6 bases). The CDR3 is made up of 17 amino acids. V shed 7 bases and J shed 1 base, with 22 bases lying between them. Germline values: CDR1 MGHRA, CDR2 YSYEKL. CDR3 sequence (DNA): TGCGCCAGCACCTTTGGGGGCCGGACGAAAAGGAACACTGAAGCTTTCTTT. Protein sequence: CASTFGGRTKRNTEAFF.

The genes are TRBV5-4 and TRBJ2-3; D is perhaps TRBD2 (7 bases). Between the trimmed V and J ends, which lost 5 bases and 4 bases, there was a span of 11 bases. Germline V gene sequence: CDR1 SGHNT, CDR2 YYREEE (reference sequence). This CDR3 has 13 amino acids. CDR3 coding DNA: TGTGCCAGCAGTCGGGGGGCTGCAGATACGCAGTATTTT. Protein: CASSRGAADTQYF. The variable domain in full, with the rest retrieved from reference TRBV5-4 and TRBJ2-3, is ETGVTQSPTHLIKTRGQQVTLRCSSQSGHNTVSWYQQALGQGPQFIFQYYREEENGRGNFPPRFSGLQFPNYSSELNVNALELDDSALYLCASSRGAADTQYFGPGTRLTVL.

This clone was observed a single time. The chain couples TRBV25-1 to TRBJ1-1; a possible D gene is TRBD1 (5 bases). Trimming left V 1 base short and J 0 bases short, with 12 bases between. Germline V gives CDR1 MGHDK, CDR2 SYGVNS. This CDR3 has 16 amino acids. CDR3 sequence: CASSEFPGGVNTEAFF. CDR3 nucleotides: TGTGCCAGCAGTGAATTTCCTGGGGGGGTGAACACTGAAGCTTTCTTT.

The CDR3 loop reads CASSKGQGPYEQYF. The CDR3 bases are TGCGCCAGCAGCAAGGGACAGGGCCCCTACGAGCAGTACTTC. This chain joins TRBV5-1 and TRBJ2-7, with TRBD1 matching over 9 bases. J gave up 2 bases and V 4 bases, and 4 bases lay outside the gene matches. The CDR3 contains 14 residues. The germline V gene has CDR1 SGHRS and CDR2 YFSETQ.

The V call is TRBV29-1, the J call TRBJ2-3; 8 positions match TRBD2. The CDR3 runs 13 residues. The V gene end was trimmed by 4 bases and the J gene end by 4 bases; junction bases not matched to a gene: 4. The germline gives CDR1 SQVTM, CDR2 ANQGSEA. The CDR3 is CSVVLAGSDTQYF. The CDR3 bases are TGCAGCGTTGTCTTAGCGGGGTCAGATACGCAGTATTTT.

The genes are TRBV7-8 and TRBJ2-7; tentatively, D is TRBD1 (6 bases). The germline gives CDR1 SGHVS, CDR2 FQNEAQ. Trimming took 5 bases from V and 2 from J, leaving 22 bases between them. The CDR3 totals 17 residues. The CDR3 DNA follows: TGTGCCAGCAGCCAGGGATCCGGGACACAGATAACCTACGAGCAGTACTTC. It encodes CASSQGSGTQITYEQYF.

V and J are TRBV11-3 and TRBJ2-3; TRBD2 matches at 15 bases. Trimming at V came to 5 bases and at J to 6 bases, leaving 6 bases not matched to a gene. The germline gives CDR1 SGHNT, CDR2 YENEEA. The CDR3 consists of 16 residues. The CDR3 loop is CASSLAGTSGRDTQYF. The DNA of the CDR3 is TGTGCCAGCAGCCTCGCCGGGACTAGCGGGAGGGATACGCAGTATTTT.

The chain employs TRBV27 and TRBJ2-7; the match to TRBD2 covers 8 bases. CDR3 length equals 14 residues. J was trimmed by 2 bases and V by 2 bases; bases with no gene match: 2. Germline loops: CDR1 MNHEY, CDR2 SMNVEV (reference sequence). The CDR3 DNA reads as TGTGCCAGCAGTTTAGCGGGAGGTCCCTACGAGCAGTACTTC. This translates into CASSLAGGPYEQYF.

The rearrangement links TRBV7-2 to TRBJ2-1, with TRBD2 matching over 8 bases. This CDR3 region has 16 residues. Germline CDR1 is SGHTA and CDR2 is FQGNSA. J gave up 0 bases and V 3 bases, and 4 bases lay outside the gene matches. This chain's CDR3 is CASSFGLADSYNEQFF. The CDR3 bases are TGTGCCAGCAGCTTCGGACTAGCCGACTCCTACAATGAGCAGTTCTTC.

Here the CDR3 reads CASSEQDRVENQPQHF. CDR3 nucleotide sequence: TGTGCCAGCAGTGAACAGGACAGGGTGGAAAATCAGCCCCAGCATTTT. The rearrangement uses TRBV6-1 and TRBJ1-5, with 8 bases that match TRBD1. Germline V gives CDR1 MNHNS, CDR2 SASEGT. The length of the CDR3 is 16 residues. The trim removed 2 bases at V and 4 bases at J, leaving 7 bases unmatched.

This clone was counted only a few times. This chain joins TRBV6-4 and TRBJ2-7; weak D call: TRBD1 (7 bases). The germline V gene encodes CDR1 MRHNA and CDR2 SNTAGT. The CDR3 totals 15 residues. V was pared by 6 bases and J by 4 bases, with 19 bases between. DNA for the CDR3: TGTGCCAGCAGACCCTACAATTCAGGGGGGTACGAGCAGTACTTC. Its protein product is CASRPYNSGGYEQYF.

The chain links TRBV27 to TRBJ2-7; TRBD1 matches at 7 bases. This CDR3 spans 14 amino acids. V dropped 4 bases and J dropped 5; count of bases not matched to a gene: 8. The V gene's germline CDR1 is MNHEY and CDR2 SMNVEV (reference sequence). The CDR3 loop reads CASSSDRSGHEQYF. For the CDR3, the DNA is TGTGCCAGCAGTTCGGACAGGTCAGGTCACGAGCAGTACTTC.

The chain has TRBV5-5 and TRBJ1-5; D is ambiguous. The germline CDR1 and CDR2 sequences are SGHKS and YYEKEE (reference sequence). The germline V and J ends were trimmed by 0 bases and 0 bases, with 7 bases remaining between them. The CDR3 length is 15 residues. CDR3 in amino acids: CASSLAGLSNQPQHF. Written as DNA, the CDR3 is TGTGCCAGCAGCTTGGCCGGACTTAGCAATCAGCCCCAGCATTTT.

The V gene is TRBV28, the J gene TRBJ2-3; 10 nucleotides line up with TRBD2. The V and J ends lost 4 bases and 2 bases, in that order; junction bases with no gene match: 6. Per germline, CDR1 MDHEN and CDR2 SYDVKM. The length of the CDR3 is 16 residues. CDR3 sequence reads: CASSSSGRADTDTQYF. The CDR3 DNA sequence: TGTGCCAGCAGTTCCAGCGGGAGGGCCGACACAGATACGCAGTATTTT.

Only one count was recorded for this clone. CDR3 protein: CASSNGLIHEQFF. As DNA, the CDR3 is TGTGCCAGCAGTAACGGGTTGATCCATGAGCAGTTCTTC. The chain links TRBV6-2 or TRBV6-3 to TRBJ2-1; D is undetermined. There are 13 residues in the CDR3. In germline, CDR1 is MNHEY, CDR2 SVGEGT. V was trimmed by 5 bases and J by 8 bases, leaving 13 bases between them.